The 4 T cell receptor beta chains reported below all come from one sample, sequenced in a study of beta chain features in type 1 diabetes. Regarding the study as a whole: In all four CD4+ subsets, TCRB CDR3 length was significantly, moderately reduced in type 1 diabetes.

Expressed TCRB transcripts were sequenced because the entire RNA isolate underwent reverse transcription. Profiled with immunoSEQ multiplex PCR; TCRdb holds only in-frame clones, not every one. The sample comprises around 250,000 clones, 24% of which are singletons, and around 0.011% rests with the top ten. Antigens of these TCRs are unknown. Source material: naive CD4+ T cells from blood. Receptors originate from a woman in her thirties with type 1 diabetes.

This clone was detected only a few times. The rearrangement uses TRBV6-5 and TRBJ2-3, with 8 bases fitting TRBD2. V was pared by 6 bases and J by 7 bases, with 15 bases of the junction left unmatched. From germline, CDR1 is MNHEY and CDR2 SVGAGI. This CDR3 region has 16 residues. This chain's CDR3 is CASSYRGAGVVYTQYF. DNA of the CDR3: TGTGCCAGCAGCTACCGTGGAGCGGGAGTGGTATATACGCAGTATTTT.

Here the CDR3 DNA reads TGTGCCAGCAGCGTAGGCGGAGAGGGAATTGGTGAGCAGTTCTTC. It is translated as CASSVGGEGIGEQFF. The chain employs TRBV9 and TRBJ2-1; D might be TRBD2 (5 bases). Deletions cut 0 bases from V and 9 bases from J, with 16 bases between. Germline values: CDR1 SGDLS, CDR2 YYNGEE. This CDR3 is built from 15 residues.

This clone was picked up a small number of times. The chain is built from TRBV29-1 and TRBJ1-1; D is undetermined. This CDR3 is built from 10 residues. With 4 bases removed from V and 6 bases from J, the gap between germline ends came to 6 bases. From germline, CDR1 is SQVTM and CDR2 ANQGSEA. The CDR3, as DNA: TGCAGCGTTGCTGACTCTGAAGCTTTCTTT. Its protein product is CSVADSEAFF.

This chain connects TRBV28 to TRBJ2-7, with no clear D. The CDR3 has 14 residues. Germline V gives CDR1 MDHEN, CDR2 SYDVKM. V lost 3 bases to trimming and J lost 6 bases, with 15 bases between them. The CDR3 DNA is TGTGCCAGCAGTTTTCCCCAAGTCCTCGGCGAGCAGTACTTC. This gives the protein CASSFPQVLGEQYF.